This paragraph reports one T cell receptor (beta chain). Using immunoSEQ multiplex PCR, the repertoire was profiled, and TCRdb retains in-frame clones only, with some absent. The data contain about 92,000 clones, approximately 85% of them singletons. This specimen comes from a study of blood T cell repertoires in COVID-19. Germline-derived CDR1 and CDR2 are SGHDT and YYEEEE. This CDR3 is 13 amino acids long. Trimming removed 0 bases from V and 4 bases from J, with 7 bases in between. Material for sequencing was peripheral blood. The sequence was collected from a human donor in a cohort sampled during active COVID-19. The chain employs TRBV5-6 and TRBJ1-2; D is uncertain. In DNA form, the CDR3 reads TGTGCCAGCAGCTTGGCCCCGGGCTATGGCTACACCTTC. Translation: CASSLAPGYGYTF.